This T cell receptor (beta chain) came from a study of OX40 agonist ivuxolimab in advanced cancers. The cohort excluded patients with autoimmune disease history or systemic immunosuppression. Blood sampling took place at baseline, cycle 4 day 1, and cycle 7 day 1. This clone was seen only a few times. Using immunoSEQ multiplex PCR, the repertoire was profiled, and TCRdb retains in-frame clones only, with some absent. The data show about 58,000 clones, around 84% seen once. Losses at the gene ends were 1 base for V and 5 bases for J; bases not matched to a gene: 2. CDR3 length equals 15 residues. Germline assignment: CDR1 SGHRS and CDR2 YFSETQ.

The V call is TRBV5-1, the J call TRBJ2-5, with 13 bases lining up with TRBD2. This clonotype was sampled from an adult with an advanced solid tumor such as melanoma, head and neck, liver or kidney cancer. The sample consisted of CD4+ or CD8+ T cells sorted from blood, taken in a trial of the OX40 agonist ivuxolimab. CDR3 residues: CASSLTSGRGETQYF. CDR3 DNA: TGCGCCAGCAGCTTGACTAGCGGGAGGGGGGAGACCCAGTACTTC.